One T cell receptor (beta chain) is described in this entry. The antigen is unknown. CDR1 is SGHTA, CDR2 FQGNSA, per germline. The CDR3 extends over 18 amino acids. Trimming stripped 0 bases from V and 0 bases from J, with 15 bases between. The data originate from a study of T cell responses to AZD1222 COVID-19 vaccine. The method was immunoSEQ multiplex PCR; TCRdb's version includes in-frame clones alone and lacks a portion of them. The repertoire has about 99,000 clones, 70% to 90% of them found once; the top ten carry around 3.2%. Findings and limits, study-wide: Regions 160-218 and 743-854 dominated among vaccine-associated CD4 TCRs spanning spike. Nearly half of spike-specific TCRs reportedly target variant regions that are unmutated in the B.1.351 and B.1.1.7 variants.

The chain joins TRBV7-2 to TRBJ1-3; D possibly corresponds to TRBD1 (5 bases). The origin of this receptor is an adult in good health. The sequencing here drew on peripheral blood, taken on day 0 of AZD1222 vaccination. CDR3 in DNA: TGTGCCAGCAGCTTAGCGCCCAGGGCCTCGGGCTCTGGAAACACCATATATTTT. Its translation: CASSLAPRASGSGNTIYF.